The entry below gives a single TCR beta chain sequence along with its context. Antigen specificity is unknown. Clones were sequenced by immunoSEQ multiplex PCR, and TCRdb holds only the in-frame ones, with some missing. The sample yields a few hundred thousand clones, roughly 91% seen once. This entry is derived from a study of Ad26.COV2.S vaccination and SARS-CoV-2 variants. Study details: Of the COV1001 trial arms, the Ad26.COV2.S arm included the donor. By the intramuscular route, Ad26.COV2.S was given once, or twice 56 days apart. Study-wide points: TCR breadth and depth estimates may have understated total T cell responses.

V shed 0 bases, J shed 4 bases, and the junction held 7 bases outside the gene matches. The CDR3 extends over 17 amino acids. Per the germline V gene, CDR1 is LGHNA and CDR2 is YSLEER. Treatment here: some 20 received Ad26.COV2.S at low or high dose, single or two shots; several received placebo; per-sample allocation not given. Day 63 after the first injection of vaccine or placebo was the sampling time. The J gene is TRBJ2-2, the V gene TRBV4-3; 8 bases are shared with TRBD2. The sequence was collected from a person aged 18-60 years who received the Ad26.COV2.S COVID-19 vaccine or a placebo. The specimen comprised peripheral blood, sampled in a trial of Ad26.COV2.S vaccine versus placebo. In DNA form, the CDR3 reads TGCGCCAGCAGCCAAGATCTGGCGGGGGGTACCACCGGGGAGCTGTTTTTT. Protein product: CASSQDLAGGTTGELFF.